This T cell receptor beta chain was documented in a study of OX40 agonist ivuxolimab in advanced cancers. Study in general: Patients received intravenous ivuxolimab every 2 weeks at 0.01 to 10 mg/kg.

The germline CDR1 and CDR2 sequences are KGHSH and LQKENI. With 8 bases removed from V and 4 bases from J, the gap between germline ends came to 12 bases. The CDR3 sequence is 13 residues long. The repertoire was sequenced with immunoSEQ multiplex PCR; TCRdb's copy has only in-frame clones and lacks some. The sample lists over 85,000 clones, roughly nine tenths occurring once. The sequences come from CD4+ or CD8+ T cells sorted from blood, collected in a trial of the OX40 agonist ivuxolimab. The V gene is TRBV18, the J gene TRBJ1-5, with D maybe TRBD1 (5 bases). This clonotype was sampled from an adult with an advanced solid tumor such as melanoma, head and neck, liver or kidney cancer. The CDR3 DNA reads TGTGCCAGCGGAGGCGACAGAAATCAGCCCCAGCATTTT. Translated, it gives CASGGDRNQPQHF.